Below are 6 T cell receptor beta chains sequenced from a single sample in a study of post-analysis software for immune sequencing data. Overall study findings and caveats: About five TRBV segments, including TRBV5-6, TRBV5-1 and TRBV20-1, were more frequent in patients than controls.

Presence of unique molecular identifiers characterized the TCR beta cDNA libraries. Each CDR3 protein is one row after TCRdb ran MiXCR on the PCR reads. The sample has some 800,000 distinct CDR3 sequences; more than 45% are singletons. The antigens for these receptors are not known. The sample taken for sequencing was blood. The receptors shown here come from a girl between 10 and 17 years old with multiple sclerosis.

The V call is TRBV6-5, the J call TRBJ2-3; the match to TRBD2 covers 9 bases. V was clipped by 2 bases and J by 0 bases; unmatched bases: 15. This CDR3 contains 20 residues. Germline CDR1 MNHEY, CDR2 SVGAGI. For the CDR3, the DNA is TGTGCCAGCAGTTACCCTTCTAGCGGGACGAGCGTTGCTAGCACAGATACGCAGTATTTT. Protein product: CASSYPSSGTSVASTDTQYF.

The chain recombines TRBV7-6 with TRBJ2-7; 7 bases line up with TRBD2. After removal of 1 base from V and 6 bases from J, the junction contained 18 bases not matched to a gene. Germline values: CDR1 SGHVS, CDR2 FNYEAQ. CDR3 length: 18 amino acids. Here the CDR3 reads CASSLGGGSTSGGVEQYF. In DNA form, the CDR3 reads TGTGCCAGCAGCTTAGGGGGAGGGTCTACCTCCGGTGGTGTCGAGCAGTACTTC.

In its sample, this clonotype was seen a few times. The chain employs TRBV15 and TRBJ1-2; 7 positions match TRBD1. Trimming at V came to 0 bases and at J to 3 bases, leaving 4 bases not matched to a gene. Germline V lookup: CDR1 LNHNV, CDR2 YYDKDF (reference sequence). CDR3 length: 15 residues. The CDR3 bases are TGTGCCACCAGCAGAGATGTCGGGACAGACTATGGCTACACCTTC. It yields the protein CATSRDVGTDYGYTF.

V is TRBV4-3 and J is TRBJ2-5, with 10 bases aligning to TRBD2. V lost 2 bases, J lost 2 bases, and 5 bases stayed unmatched. CDR1 is LGHNA and CDR2 is YSLEER in the germline V gene. The CDR3 has 16 amino acids. The CDR3 nucleotides read TGCGCCAGCAGCCAACTACTAGCGGGGCGACAAGAGACCCAGTACTTC. Protein product: CASSQLLAGRQETQYF.

CDR3 in amino acids: CASSCRRDYTSYNEQFF. As DNA, the CDR3 is TGTGCCAGCAGTTGCCGAAGGGACTATACTTCCTACAATGAGCAGTTCTTC. The chain links TRBV6-5 to TRBJ2-1; TRBD2 aligns across 7 bases. This CDR3 is built from 17 residues. V lost 4 bases to trimming and J lost 1 base; unmatched junction nucleotides: 10. The germline CDR1 and CDR2 sequences are MNHEY and SVGAGI.

The V and J genes are TRBV2 and TRBJ2-3, with no clear D. The CDR3 covers 15 residues. Germline V gene lookup returns CDR1 SNHLY and CDR2 FYNNEI. V was clipped by 3 bases and J by 2 bases, with 12 bases between them. The CDR3 here is CASSDGVAHTDTQYF. CDR3 sequence (DNA): TGTGCCAGCAGTGACGGCGTTGCACACACAGATACGCAGTATTTT. Full variable domain (outside the CDR3, taken from reference TRBV2 and TRBJ2-3): EPEVTQTPSHQVTQMGQEVILRCVPISNHLYFYWYRQILGQKVEFLVSFYNNEISEKSEIFDDQFSVERPDGSNFTLKIRSTKLEDSAMYFCASSDGVAHTDTQYFGPGTRLTVL.